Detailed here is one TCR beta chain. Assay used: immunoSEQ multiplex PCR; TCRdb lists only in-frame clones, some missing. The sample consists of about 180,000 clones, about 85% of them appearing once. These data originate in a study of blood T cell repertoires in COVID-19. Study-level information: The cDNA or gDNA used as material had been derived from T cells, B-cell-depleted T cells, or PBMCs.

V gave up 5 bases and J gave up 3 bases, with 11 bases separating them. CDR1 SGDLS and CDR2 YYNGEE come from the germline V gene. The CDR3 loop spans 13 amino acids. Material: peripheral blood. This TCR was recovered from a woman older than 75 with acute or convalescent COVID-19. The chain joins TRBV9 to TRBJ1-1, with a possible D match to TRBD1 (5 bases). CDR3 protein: CASRTLGDTEAFF. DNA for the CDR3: TGTGCCAGCAGGACCTTAGGGGACACTGAAGCTTTCTTT. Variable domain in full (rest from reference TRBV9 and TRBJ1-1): DSGVTQTPKHLITATGQRVTLRCSPRSGDLSVYWYQQSLDQGLQFLIQYYNGEERAKGNILERFSAQQFPDLHSELNLSSLELGDSALYFCASRTLGDTEAFFGQGTRLTVV.